This record covers a single T cell receptor (beta chain). Antigen unknown. These data come from a study of shared clonotypes between healthy human individuals. Study-level results: A reduction in generation probabilities was seen for non-shared clonotypes relative to those shared by all four donors.

Everyone who donated was a Caucasian adult who lived in Nashville, Tennessee. Genomic DNA from each subset was divided evenly over several immunoSEQ plates. As processed by the authors: Filtering differed because ImmunoSEQ produced junction-only sequences that carried no quality scores. TCRdb's table, derived via immunoSEQ multiplex PCR, lists solely in-frame clones and lacks some. Clonal size and the V and J genes are those of that table, whereas D and trimming came from the DNA. Of hundreds of thousands of clones listed, around two thirds are singletons. The ends lost 5 bases at V and 6 bases at J; junction bases unmatched: 7. CDR1 and CDR2 from the germline V gene are GTSNPN and SVGIG (reference sequence). CDR3 length: 14 residues.

The chain recombines TRBV30 with TRBJ2-3; 11 bases match TRBD2. The sample consisted of memory CD4+ T cells sorted from blood. Subset denoted: CD45RA-negative fraction. The receptor was derived from a woman aged 30 to 39 in good health. CDR3 residues: CAWGRLAGTDTQYF. The CDR3, as DNA: TGTGCCTGGGGTAGACTAGCGGGAACTGATACGCAGTATTTT.